The next 32 T cell receptor beta chains were all read from a single sample in a study of shared clonotypes between healthy human individuals. Using immunoSEQ multiplex PCR, the repertoire was profiled, and TCRdb retains in-frame clones only, with some absent. The sample carries roughly 500,000 clones, about 96% recorded once. Sequencing was performed on naive CD4+ T cells sorted from blood. Subset indicated: CD45RA+ positively selected. All receptors derive from a woman in her 30s in good health.

This chain uses TRBV6-6 with TRBJ2-5, with 8 positions matching TRBD1. This CDR3 is built from 15 residues. Germline assignment: CDR1 MNHNY and CDR2 SVGAGI (reference sequence). The V segment lost 3 bases and the J segment 2 bases; nucleotides outside the gene matches: 5. For the CDR3, the DNA is TGTGCCAGCAGTTATCTCACAGGGGGACAAGAGACCCAGTACTTC. Protein sequence: CASSYLTGGQETQYF.

This clone was observed once. The chain combines TRBV27 with TRBJ2-6; D is undetermined. The CDR3 extends over 13 amino acids. Germline V gene data show CDR1 as MNHEY and CDR2 as SMNVEV (reference sequence). The V end was cut by 4 bases, the J end by 2 bases, with 3 bases between. CDR3 loop: CASSYPGANVLTF. Written as DNA, the CDR3 is TGTGCCAGCAGTTACCCTGGGGCCAACGTCCTGACTTTC.

V usage is TRBV7-9 and J usage is TRBJ1-5; D is unresolved. This CDR3 is built from 18 residues. From germline, CDR1 is SEHNR and CDR2 FQNEAQ (reference sequence). Between the trimmed V and J ends, which lost 1 base and 0 bases, there was a span of 16 bases. CDR3 loop: CASSLDLTVLYSNQPQHF. The CDR3 nucleotides read TGTGCCAGCAGCTTAGACCTAACGGTCCTGTATAGCAATCAGCCCCAGCATTTT.

The V call is TRBV18, the J call TRBJ2-7; TRBD2 matches at 8 bases. With V trimmed by 6 bases and J by 5 bases, 9 bases remained unmatched. CDR1 and CDR2 from the germline V gene are KGHSH and LQKENI. This CDR3 region has 14 residues. CDR3 sequence (DNA): TGTGCCAGCTCCCCTTCCCCGGGAGGGAACGAGCAGTACTTC. Translation gives CASSPSPGGNEQYF.

V is TRBV5-6 and J is TRBJ2-5; 7 bases align to TRBD1. The J call may be mistaken, given a closer DNA end match to TRBJ2-7. CDR3 size: 17 residues. Germline CDR1 SGHDT, CDR2 YYEEEE. CDR3: CASSFTSGTESSYEQYF. The CDR3 nucleotides read TGTGCCAGCAGCTTCACTTCCGGGACAGAAAGCTCCTACGAGCAGTACTTC.

The CDR3 nucleotides read TGTGCCGCCAGGCCAAAGACAGAGACTTCACCCCTCCACTTT. This translates into CAARPKTETSPLHF. The chain joins TRBV10-3 to TRBJ1-6, with D perhaps matching TRBD1 (5 bases). Trimming stripped 11 bases from V and 9 bases from J, with 20 bases between. The CDR3 totals 14 residues. The germline CDR1 and CDR2 sequences are ENHRY and SYGVKD.

This rearrangement joins TRBV27 to TRBJ2-1, with D unresolved. Germline CDR1 reads MNHEY; CDR2 reads SMNVEV (reference sequence). Trimming took off 6 bases at V and 6 bases at J, with 12 bases between the two ends. The CDR3 extends over 13 amino acids. The CDR3 region is CASRLVRSNEQFF. DNA of the CDR3: TGTGCCAGCAGATTAGTGAGGAGCAATGAGCAGTTCTTC.

This clone was counted a few times. Other DNA sequences in this sample translate to the same CDR3. This chain joins TRBV18 and TRBJ1-2; no definite D call. Trimming removed 3 bases from V and 1 base from J, with 6 bases in between. The germline V gene encodes CDR1 KGHSH and CDR2 LQKENI. The CDR3 loop spans 13 amino acids. The DNA for the CDR3 is TGTGCCAGCTCACCTACCGATAACTATGGCTACACCTTC. Its protein product is CASSPTDNYGYTF.

The chain joins TRBV30 to TRBJ2-3; no firm D call. Trimming cost V 6 bases and J 1 base, with 17 bases left between them. This CDR3 is built from 15 residues. Germline CDR1 and CDR2: GTSNPN and SVGIG (reference sequence). The CDR3 protein is CACYLRARGTDTQYF. The DNA for the CDR3 is TGTGCCTGCTACTTAAGGGCGCGCGGCACAGATACGCAGTATTTT. Combining the CDR3 with reference TRBV30 and TRBJ2-3 gives the whole variable domain SQTIHQWPATLVQPVGSPLSLECTVEGTSNPNLYWYRQAAGRGLQLLFYSVGIGQISSEVPQNLSASRPQDRQFILSSKKLLLSDSGFYLCACYLRARGTDTQYFGPGTRLTVL.

The V call is TRBV28, the J call TRBJ1-2; D is unresolved. The CDR3 is made up of 12 amino acids. The germline V gene encodes CDR1 MDHEN and CDR2 SYDVKM. V dropped 6 bases and J dropped 7 bases, with 12 bases sitting between them. CDR3 sequence reads: CASSWVFGGYTF. CDR3 nucleotide sequence: TGTGCCAGCAGCTGGGTTTTCGGTGGCTACACCTTC.

The V gene is TRBV6-6, the J gene TRBJ2-7, with D hard to call. The CDR3 is made up of 12 amino acids. Germline CDR1 reads MNHNY; CDR2 reads SVGAGI (reference sequence). V lost 4 bases and J 3 bases, leaving 7 bases between the germline ends. DNA for the CDR3: TGTGCCAGCAGTTGGGTGGGCTACGAGCAGTACTTC. This codes for CASSWVGYEQYF.

With regard to this clone: Other DNA sequences in the sample encode the same CDR3. The chain has TRBV28 and TRBJ2-3; D not certain. In germline, CDR1 is MDHEN, CDR2 SYDVKM. V lost 3 bases and J lost 3, with 1 base in between. The length of the CDR3 is 11 residues. This CDR3 reads CASSFTDTQYF. DNA for the CDR3: TGTGCCAGCAGTTTTACAGATACGCAGTATTTT.

This clone has just one count. The rearrangement uses TRBV19 and TRBJ2-1; no reliable D call. The V gene's germline CDR1 is LNHDA and CDR2 SQIVND (reference sequence). V was shortened by 1 base and J by 6 bases, with 10 bases between the two germline ends. The CDR3 sequence is 14 residues long. DNA for the CDR3: TGTGCCAGTAGTATAGGGGCCGTTAGCAATGAGCAGTTCTTC. It yields the protein CASSIGAVSNEQFF.

The CDR3 region has the DNA TGTGCCAGCAGTTATTCACAGGGGATCAACGAGCAGTACTTC. As protein: CASSYSQGINEQYF. The gene calls are TRBV6-5 and TRBJ2-7; TRBD1 matches at 7 bases. Germline-derived CDR1 and CDR2 are MNHEY and SVGAGI. CDR3 length: 14 amino acids. J was trimmed by 5 bases and V by 3 bases; bases with no gene match: 7.

J is TRBJ2-7 and V is TRBV27, with TRBD1 identical over 8 bases. In germline, CDR1 is MNHEY, CDR2 SMNVEV (reference sequence). The length of the CDR3 is 18 residues. V was pared by 1 base and J by 3 bases, with 14 bases of the junction left unmatched. The CDR3: CASSLFSGTGWGDYEQYF. The CDR3 nucleotides read TGTGCCAGCAGTTTATTCTCGGGGACAGGCTGGGGGGACTACGAGCAGTACTTC.

The gene calls are TRBV4-1 and TRBJ2-1, with a weak D call TRBD1 (6 bases). The CDR3 is 15 residues long. Between the trimmed V and J ends, which lost 2 bases and 0 bases, there was a span of 8 bases. Germline CDR1 MGHRA, CDR2 YSYEKL. CDR3: CASSQQGFSYNEQFF. The CDR3, as DNA: TGCGCCAGCAGCCAACAGGGGTTCTCCTACAATGAGCAGTTCTTC.

The V gene is TRBV7-2, the J gene TRBJ2-3; no clear D gene. Germline CDR1 is SGHTA and CDR2 is FQGNSA. The CDR3 consists of 15 residues. Trimming took 6 bases from V and 4 from J, leaving 17 bases between them. The CDR3 sequence: CASRSPGRFPDTQYF. The CDR3 DNA reads TGTGCCAGCAGGTCACCGGGTCGGTTTCCAGATACGCAGTATTTT. The full variable domain, with the rest looked up from reference TRBV7-2 and TRBJ2-3, is GAGVSQSPSNKVTEKGKDVELRCDPISGHTALYWYRQSLGQGLEFLIYFQGNSAPDKSGLPSDRFSAERTGGSVSTLTIQRTQQEDSAVYLCASRSPGRFPDTQYFGPGTRLTVL.

The rearrangement uses TRBV5-1 and TRBJ1-1, with 7 bases identical to TRBD1. J was trimmed by 1 base and V by 4 bases; bases with no gene match: 4. Germline V gene sequence: CDR1 SGHRS, CDR2 YFSETQ. The CDR3 extends over 14 amino acids. CDR3 region: CASSKGQTNTEAFF. The CDR3 bases are TGCGCCAGCAGCAAGGGACAGACGAACACTGAAGCTTTCTTT.

This clone has only one observation. The J gene is TRBJ1-6, the V gene TRBV21-1; the table's D gene call, TRBD1, was not cross checked with the DNA. TRBV21-1 counts as a pseudogene. The CDR3 has 15 residues. CDR3 in amino acids: CASSDYGTGKSPLHF. CDR3 coding DNA: TGTGCCAGCAGCGATTATGGGACAGGGAAGTCACCCCTCCACTTT.

The chain carries TRBV21-1 and TRBJ2-1; the table names TRBD2, a call not compared with the DNA. TRBV21-1 represents a pseudogene. The CDR3 loop spans 14 amino acids. The CDR3 nucleotides are TGTGCCAGACTAGGACTAGCGGGAGCTTGGGAGCAGTTCTTC. Encoded protein: CARLGLAGAWEQFF.

The rearrangement joins TRBV7-2 to TRBJ2-1, with D maybe TRBD1 (6 bases). Germline loops: CDR1 SGHTA, CDR2 FQGNSA. V lost 1 base and J lost 6, with 7 bases in between. CDR3 length: 13 amino acids. CDR3 in amino acids: CASSLVGANEQFF. DNA of the CDR3: TGTGCCAGCAGCTTAGTGGGGGCCAATGAGCAGTTCTTC.

This chain joins TRBV7-4 and TRBJ1-2, with D hard to call. Germline V gives CDR1 SGHVT, CDR2 SQSDAQ. The ends were cut back, 1 base at V and 10 bases at J, with 10 bases in the middle. The CDR3 totals 12 residues. The CDR3 coding sequence is TGTGCCAGCAGCTTAGTAAGGACTCCCTACACCTTC. Its translation: CASSLVRTPYTF.

This rearrangement joins TRBV25-1 to TRBJ2-7; 7 nucleotides align to TRBD1. The CDR3 length is 13 residues. Germline V gene sequence: CDR1 MGHDK, CDR2 SYGVNS. J was trimmed by 7 bases and V by 6 bases; bases with no gene match: 9. CDR3 in DNA: TGTGCCAGCAGCCTAGGGGGCTCTGGGGAGCAGTACTTC. It encodes CASSLGGSGEQYF.

The table lists this clone with a count of one. The rearrangement uses TRBV28 and TRBJ2-5; D is ambiguous. This CDR3 is 13 amino acids long. In germline, CDR1 is MDHEN, CDR2 SYDVKM. V lost 5 bases and J 5 bases, leaving 12 bases between the germline ends. CDR3 amino acids: CASSTSQWETQYF. Written as DNA, the CDR3 is TGTGCCAGCAGTACATCTCAGTGGGAGACCCAGTACTTC.

This chain links TRBV7-9 with TRBJ2-1, with D possibly called TRBD1 or TRBD2 (5 bases each). CDR1 and CDR2 from the germline V gene are SEHNR and FQNEAQ (reference sequence). The CDR3 has 16 amino acids. V lost 5 bases, J lost 4 bases, and 18 bases lay in between. CDR3 protein: CASSRAPGSRYNEQFF. DNA of the CDR3: TGTGCCAGCAGCAGAGCACCAGGGAGTAGATACAATGAGCAGTTCTTC.

The V call is TRBV11-3, the J call TRBJ1-5; 10 nucleotides agree with TRBD1. V dropped 1 base and J dropped 5; count of bases not matched to a gene: 17. The CDR3 loop spans 20 amino acids. CDR1 is SGHNT, CDR2 YENEEA, per germline. This CDR3 reads CASSLVTRQGARYSYQPQHF. The DNA for the CDR3 is TGTGCCAGCAGCTTAGTTACCCGACAGGGGGCGCGATACTCGTATCAGCCCCAGCATTTT.

This chain uses TRBV30 with TRBJ1-5; 8 bases line up with TRBD1. J was trimmed by 5 bases and V by 4 bases; bases with no gene match: 1. Germline V lookup: CDR1 GTSNPN, CDR2 SVGIG (reference sequence). This CDR3 has 12 residues. CDR3 nucleotides: TGTGCCTGGAACAGGGGGGATCAGCCCCAGCATTTT. Translated, it gives CAWNRGDQPQHF.

The CDR3 region is CASSPEGYLHNEQFF. CDR3 DNA: TGTGCCAGCAGCCCAGAGGGGTACCTTCACAATGAGCAGTTCTTC. The chain has TRBV9 and TRBJ2-1; D may match TRBD1 or TRBD2 (5 bases each). Trimming shortened V by 4 bases and J by 5 bases, and 16 bases separated the two germline ends. This CDR3 contains 15 residues. Per germline, CDR1 SGDLS and CDR2 YYNGEE.

The rearrangement uses TRBV5-4 and TRBJ2-5; no definite D call. Germline V lookup: CDR1 SGHNT, CDR2 YYREEE (reference sequence). The ends were cut back, 5 bases at V and 6 bases at J, with 23 bases in the middle. This CDR3 region has 16 residues. The CDR3 loop is CASRPSQDAPEKTQYF. CDR3 coding DNA: TGTGCCAGCAGACCAAGCCAGGACGCCCCCGAAAAGACCCAGTACTTC.

This clone was observed a handful of times. V usage is TRBV7-2 and J usage is TRBJ2-7; a possible D gene is TRBD1 (5 bases). V lost 1 base to trimming and J lost 12 bases, with 13 bases between them. CDR3 length equals 12 residues. The V gene's germline CDR1 is SGHTA and CDR2 FQGNSA. CDR3 in DNA: TGTGCCAGCAGCTTAGACTTAGGGGCGCTGTACTTC. Protein product: CASSLDLGALYF.

This clone was seen once. The chain combines TRBV2 with TRBJ2-1; the D gene is possibly TRBD1 (6 bases). Germline V gives CDR1 SNHLY, CDR2 FYNNEI. The CDR3 loop spans 11 amino acids. The germline V and J ends were trimmed by 6 bases and 9 bases, with 9 bases remaining between them. CDR3 loop: CASRLQGEQFF. For the CDR3, the DNA is TGTGCCAGCAGGCTACAGGGTGAGCAGTTCTTC.

V gene TRBV7-6 combines with J gene TRBJ2-5, with no clear D. V was cut by 5 bases and J by 4 bases, with 8 bases left in between. Germline loops: CDR1 SGHVS, CDR2 FNYEAQ. There are 12 residues in the CDR3. The CDR3 protein is CASSPLGETQYF. Here the CDR3 DNA reads TGTGCCAGCAGCCCCTTGGGAGAGACCCAGTACTTC.